A selection of T cell receptor beta chains follows, all from one sample in a study of regulatory T cells in long-lasting Graves disease. One entry per CDR3 protein, called by TCRdb with MiXCR from the multiplex PCR reads. The sample has about 470,000 distinct CDR3 sequences; about a fifth are singletons. The sample in question was peripheral blood mononuclear cells (PBMCs), obtained when the disease was refractory, from a patient treated with antithyroid drugs. Every receptor here comes from a female donor with Graves disease. The CDR3 runs from the conserved cysteine through the conserved F or W. The D gene is left open where the match is weak. Where a row states a size, it is once, few, many or the class of an expanded clone; other rows omit it.

abundance	j_gene	v_gene	d_gene	CDR3nt	CDR3aa
many	TRBJ2-6	TRBV20-1	.	TGCAGTGCTATGGGGGGTTGGGGCTCTGGGGCCAACGTCCTGACTTTC	CSAMGGWGSGANVLTF
few	TRBJ1-1	TRBV6-5	.	TGTGCCAGCAGTTACACACCCATTCACATAAGGTGGAACACTGAAGCTTTCTTT	CASSYTPIHIRWNTEAFF
.	TRBJ1-4	TRBV7-2	.	TGTGCCAGCAGCGAAGGGTTTTGGGAAAAACTGTTTTTT	CASSEGFWEKLFF
.	TRBJ1-1	TRBV13	.	TGTGCCAGCAGCTGGGTAAGAGGATCTGAAGCTTTCTTT	CASSWVRGSEAFF
few	TRBJ1-5	TRBV25-1	.	TGTGCCAGCAGCGAAGCGGGGGCAAGTCAGCCCCAGCATTTT	CASSEAGASQPQHF
few	TRBJ1-1	TRBV6-1	.	TGTGCCAGCAGTGACACAACCGCCGGGGCTGGTGAAGCTTTCTTT	CASSDTTAGAGEAFF
many	TRBJ2-5	TRBV10-3	.	TGTGCCATCAGTGAGTCGCCCCAAGAGACCCAGTACTTC	CAISESPQETQYF
.	TRBJ2-3	TRBV7-9	TRBD2	TGTGCCAGCAGCCCCTACTTGAGACTAGCGGGAGCTACGCAGTATTTT	CASSPYLRLAGATQYF
few	TRBJ2-2	TRBV20-1	.	TGCAGTGCTAGAGATCGGATCCGGGGCACCGGGGAGCTGTTTTTT	CSARDRIRGTGELFF
many	TRBJ1-5	TRBV5-1	.	TGCGCCAGCAGTCCCGGGGGCTTGGGAAATCAGCCCCAGCATTTT	CASSPGGLGNQPQHF
.	TRBJ2-7	TRBV4-2	.	TGTGCCAGCAGCCAAGACAGCTACTACGAGCAGTACTTC	CASSQDSYYEQYF
.	TRBJ2-7	TRBV6-1	.	TGTGCCAGCACCCCCCTTGAGGGAGAGAAGCAGTACTTC	CASTPLEGEKQYF
few	TRBJ1-1	TRBV30	.	TGTGCCTGGAGTGTACTGTCAGGGAGTGGAGCTTTCTTT	CAWSVLSGSGAFF
.	TRBJ1-1	TRBV6-1	.	TGTGCCAGCAAAGGGGCGCAGAACACTGAAGCTTTCTTT	CASKGAQNTEAFF
.	TRBJ1-1	TRBV13	.	TGTGCCAGCAGCTTGGGACGGTCGAGGGACACTGAAGCTTTCTTT	CASSLGRSRDTEAFF
many	TRBJ1-1	TRBV20-1	TRBD1	TGCAGTGCTAGAGACACCGGGACAGGGTGGGACACTGAAGCTTTCTTT	CSARDTGTGWDTEAFF
many	TRBJ2-7	TRBV2	.	TGTGCCATACACGGGGTGAGCTCCTACGAGCAGTACTTC	CAIHGVSSYEQYF
many	TRBJ2-5	TRBV6-9	.	TGTGCCAGCAGTTCCCCGGACTTCTCGGAGACCCAGTACTTC	CASSSPDFSETQYF
many	TRBJ2-2	TRBV28	.	TGTGCCAGCAGTTCGCCGACAGGGAGGGCCGGGGAGCTGTTTTTT	CASSSPTGRAGELFF
.	TRBJ2-5	TRBV5-6	.	TGTGCCAGCAGTTTGCTGGGGGCGACAGAGACCCAGTACTTC	CASSLLGATETQYF
.	TRBJ1-3	TRBV30	.	TGTGCCTGGAGTGTAGCCCGTGGAAACACCATATATTTT	CAWSVARGNTIYF
few	TRBJ2-1	TRBV24-1	.	TGTGCCACCAGTGGAGCGACGCTCGATGAGCAGTTCTTC	CATSGATLDEQFF
many	TRBJ2-7	TRBV28	TRBD1	TGTGCCAGCATTTCTGGACAGGGTGGCTACGAGCAGTACTTC	CASISGQGGYEQYF
.	TRBJ1-1	TRBV5-4	.	TGTGCCAGCAGCGAGAGCGTTGAAACCTCGAACACTGAAGCTTTCTTT	CASSESVETSNTEAFF
many	TRBJ2-5	TRBV5-6	.	TGTGCCAGCGGGGAATCCAGCAAGACCCAGTACTTC	CASGESSKTQYF
.	TRBJ1-3	TRBV3-1	.	TGTGCCAGCAGCCAAGGGACAGCGGGAAACACCATATATTTT	CASSQGTAGNTIYF